This T cell receptor (beta chain) came from a study of blood T cell repertoires in COVID-19. TCRdb's table, derived via immunoSEQ multiplex PCR, lists solely in-frame clones and lacks some. The sample yields around 140,000 clones, roughly 90% seen once. The origin of this receptor is a man aged 55 to 70 with COVID-19, enrolled during active disease. The sequencing input was peripheral blood.

The DNA for the CDR3 is TGTGCCAGCAGCTTAGTACAGGGAAGGGACGAGCAGTACTTC. Translation gives CASSLVQGRDEQYF. The chain recombines TRBV7-2 with TRBJ2-7, with TRBD1 as a possible D gene (6 bases). From germline, CDR1 is SGHTA and CDR2 FQGNSA. This CDR3 region has 14 residues. The V gene lost 1 base and the J gene lost 5 bases, with 12 bases spanning the gap.